By sample share, the clone carrying this T cell receptor beta chain is medium-sized (0.01 to 0.1%). Its antigen is not known. These data are taken from a study of T cell repertoires in cytomegalovirus infection. Background on the study: Indicated by public TCR beta signatures were CMV infection and matching HLA type. Broader study findings: Cumulative public TCR beta family frequency identified carriers of CMV plus the relevant HLA. There were HLA-C-restricted CMV-specific TCR beta clonotypes dominating the ex vivo response.

TCRdb ran MiXCR on the reads and lists one entry per CDR3 protein. Among roughly 180,000 distinct CDR3 sequences listed, roughly 21% were seen once. The sample was CD8+ T cells from cultured PBMCs, taken from culture after CMV antigen stimulation. This sequence was found in a human donor in good health (CMV status not recorded). Some clones in this sample may be carry-over from other donors' samples.

CDR3 DNA: TGTGCCAGCAGCCGGATACTAGCGGGGGCCCCCTATCTCCTTAAGACTAGCACAGATACGCAGTATTTT. Translated: CASSRILAGAPYLLKTSTDTQYF. V gene TRBV7-8 combines with J gene TRBJ2-3; the match to TRBD2 covers 11 bases. J gave up 0 bases and V 5 bases, and 25 bases lay outside the gene matches. This CDR3 contains 23 residues. CDR1 SGHVS and CDR2 FQNEAQ come from the germline V gene.